The 7 T cell receptor beta chains below were found in one sample sequenced in a study of blood T cell repertoires in COVID-19. Some clones are missing from TCRdb's copy, which holds only in-frame ones; the method was immunoSEQ multiplex PCR. Here the sample spans more than 35,000 clones, about 80% being singletons. Sequenced input: peripheral blood. The receptors shown here come from a woman in her 70s with acute or convalescent COVID-19.

The V gene is TRBV19, the J gene TRBJ2-1; D unresolved. V dropped 4 bases and J dropped 0 bases, with 7 bases sitting between them. Germline CDR1 LNHDA, CDR2 SQIVND (reference sequence). This CDR3 region has 14 residues. The CDR3 sequence: CASSSARSYNEQFF. CDR3 coding DNA: TGTGCCAGTAGTAGTGCGCGCTCCTACAATGAGCAGTTCTTC.

This clone appeared once. The DNA of the CDR3 is TGTGCCAGCTCACCACCTGTTTTAAATGAGCAGTTCTTC. Residues: CASSPPVLNEQFF. The rearrangement links TRBV18 to TRBJ2-1, with D unresolved. The V end was cut by 0 bases, the J end by 7 bases, with 7 bases between. The CDR3 has 13 residues. CDR1 and CDR2 (germline): KGHSH, LQKENI. Full variable domain (outside the CDR3, taken from reference TRBV18 and TRBJ2-1): NAGVMQNPRHLVRRRGQEARLRCSPMKGHSHVYWYRQLPEEGLKFMVYLQKENIIDESGMPKERFSAEFPKEGPSILRIQQVVRGDSAAYFCASSPPVLNEQFFGPGTRLTVL.

The rearrangement links TRBV3-1 (or the pseudogene TRBV3-2) to TRBJ2-7; TRBD1 is a possible D gene (6 bases). Germline V gene data show CDR1 as LGHDT and CDR2 as YNNKEL (reference sequence). V lost 3 bases to trimming and J lost 3 bases, with 12 bases between them. The CDR3 runs to 14 residues. CDR3: CASSHYGQFYEQYF. The CDR3 nucleotides are TGTGCCAGCAGCCATTATGGACAGTTCTACGAGCAGTACTTC.

The chain's CDR3 is CASSPEGQAPGSYNEQFF. In DNA, the CDR3 is TGTGCCAGCAGCCCCGAGGGACAGGCCCCGGGCTCCTACAATGAGCAGTTCTTC. The V gene is TRBV4-2, the J gene TRBJ2-1; 8 nucleotides align to TRBD1. The CDR3 is 18 amino acids. V trimming: 4 bases; J trimming: 0 bases; junction bases outside the gene matches: 11. Germline lookup yields CDR1 LGHNA and CDR2 YNFKEQ.

V usage is TRBV19 and J usage is TRBJ1-5; TRBD1 is a possible D gene (5 bases). Per germline, CDR1 LNHDA and CDR2 SQIVND (reference sequence). V dropped 4 bases and J dropped 7 bases, with 17 bases sitting between them. There are 15 residues in the CDR3. The CDR3 sequence is CASSNRGGSLQPQHF. The CDR3 DNA reads TGTGCCAGTAGTAATAGGGGTGGGTCTTTACAGCCCCAGCATTTT. Combining the CDR3 with reference TRBV19 and TRBJ1-5 gives the whole variable domain DGGITQSPKYLFRKEGQNVTLSCEQNLNHDAMYWYRQDPGQGLRLIYYSQIVNDFQKGDIAEGYSVSREKKESFPLTVTSAQKNPTAFYLCASSNRGGSLQPQHFGDGTRLSIL.

This clone was counted between two and nine times. This chain links TRBV3-1 (or the pseudogene TRBV3-2) with TRBJ2-7; tentative D call: TRBD2 (5 bases). Germline V gene sequence: CDR1 LGHDT, CDR2 YNNKEL (reference sequence). V dropped 0 bases and J dropped 0 bases, with 12 bases sitting between them. The CDR3 runs to 16 residues. CDR3 loop: CASSQDLVALSYEQYF. In DNA form, the CDR3 reads TGTGCCAGCAGCCAAGATCTGGTAGCGCTCTCCTACGAGCAGTACTTC.

CDR3: CASSSPRGTGGTQPQHF. As DNA, the CDR3 is TGTGCCAGCAGTTCACCCCGGGGGACAGGGGGCACTCAGCCCCAGCATTTT. V gene TRBV6-2 or TRBV6-3 combines with J gene TRBJ1-5; 12 bases align to TRBD1. The V gene end was trimmed by 4 bases and the J gene end by 6 bases; junction bases not matched to a gene: 10. The germline V gene has CDR1 MNHEY and CDR2 SVGEGT. This CDR3 is built from 17 residues.